A selection of T cell receptor beta chains follows, all from one sample in a study of CD8+ T cells in alopecia areata. The table came from immunoSEQ multiplex PCR; TCRdb's copy has only in-frame clones and leaves some out. The sample records 120,000 or so clones, around 48% being singletons. The sample was NKG2D-low CD8+ T cells sorted from blood. These receptor sequences come from a human donor with alopecia areata. Both conserved end residues are part of each CDR3. The D gene is left open where the match is weak. Clone sizes are given selectively: once, few, many, or a class where the clone is expanded.

clone size,D gene,J gene,V gene,CDR3 protein,CDR3 DNA
-,-,TRBJ2-3,TRBV7-9,CASSSTLATLGDTQYF,TGTGCCAGCAGCTCAACTCTAGCGACGTTAGGAGATACGCAGTATTTT
-,TRBD1,TRBJ2-7,TRBV5-1,CASSLFAGGVNEQYF,TGCGCCAGCAGCTTATTTGCAGGGGGTGTGAATGAGCAGTACTTC
-,TRBD2,TRBJ2-7,TRBV27,CASSVIAGKYEQYF,TGTGCCAGCAGTGTAATAGCGGGGAAATACGAGCAGTACTTC
-,-,TRBJ1-1,TRBV27,CASLTGTEAFF,TGTGCCAGCTTGACAGGCACTGAAGCTTTCTTT
many,-,TRBJ2-7,TRBV28,CASSLGAQSSYEQYF,TGTGCCAGCAGTTTAGGAGCCCAGAGCTCCTACGAGCAGTACTTC
-,-,TRBJ2-1,TRBV30,CAWSVGPYNEQFF,TGTGCCTGGAGTGTAGGCCCCTACAATGAGCAGTTCTTC
-,TRBD2,TRBJ2-5,TRBV30,CAWSGASGGHQETQYF,TGTGCCTGGAGTGGGGCTAGCGGGGGACACCAAGAGACCCAGTACTTC
-,TRBD1,TRBJ2-1,TRBV29-1,CSVESGTGRGYEQFF,TGCAGCGTTGAAAGCGGGACAGGGAGGGGGTATGAGCAGTTCTTC
few,TRBD2,TRBJ2-3,TRBV28,CASRIAGVTDTQYF,TGTGCCAGCAGAATAGCGGGAGTAACAGATACGCAGTATTTT
-,-,TRBJ2-3,TRBV29-1,CSVVWTETDTQYF,TGCAGCGTTGTGTGGACAGAAACAGATACGCAGTATTTT
-,-,TRBJ2-5,TRBV11-2,CASSSPETQYF,TGTGCCAGCAGCTCCCCAGAGACCCAGTACTTC
-,-,TRBJ1-2,TRBV29-1,CSVETGKSYGYTF,TGCAGCGTTGAAACAGGGAAAAGCTATGGCTACACCTTC
-,TRBD2,TRBJ2-3,TRBV25-1,CASSKAGGRDTQYF,TGTGCCAGCAGTAAGGCGGGGGGGCGAGATACGCAGTATTTT
-,-,TRBJ2-3,TRBV5-4,CASGKENTDTQYF,TGTGCCAGCGGGAAGGAGAACACAGATACGCAGTATTTT
-,TRBD1,TRBJ2-3,TRBV18,CASSLQGTDTQYF,TGCGCCAGCTCACTACAGGGGACAGATACGCAGTATTTT
-,-,TRBJ1-1,TRBV30,CAWSDRANTEAFF,TGTGCCTGGAGTGATAGAGCGAACACTGAAGCTTTCTTT
-,-,TRBJ1-5,TRBV27,CASSFSGYADQPQHF,TGTGCCAGCAGTTTCTCAGGGTATGCGGATCAGCCCCAGCATTTT
-,-,TRBJ2-7,TRBV4-1,CASSHLNGEQYF,TGCGCCAGCAGCCACTTGAATGGGGAGCAGTACTTC
-,TRBD1,TRBJ2-5,TRBV11-2,CASSETFDRGEETQYF,TGTGCCAGCAGCGAAACTTTCGACAGGGGAGAAGAGACCCAGTACTTC
-,TRBD1,TRBJ1-5,TRBV29-1,CSVEDGTGVFNQPQHF,TGCAGCGTTGAAGACGGGACAGGGGTCTTCAATCAGCCCCAGCATTTT
few,-,TRBJ1-2,TRBV5-1,CASSLDADGYTF,TGCGCCAGCAGCTTGGACGCGGATGGCTACACCTTC
-,TRBD1,TRBJ2-1,TRBV25-1,CASSEGDSINEQFF,TGTGCCAGCAGTGAAGGGGACAGTATCAATGAGCAGTTCTTC
-,-,TRBJ2-1,TRBV29-1,CSVLLGPAAEQFF,TGTAGCGTTCTATTAGGTCCGGCCGCTGAGCAGTTCTTC
-,TRBD1,TRBJ2-5,TRBV2,CASCWTGDGQETQYF,TGTGCCAGCTGCTGGACAGGAGATGGGCAAGAGACCCAGTACTTC
-,-,TRBJ1-4,TRBV5-6,CASSPQGYEKLFF,TGTGCCAGCAGCCCTCAGGGCTATGAAAAACTGTTTTTT
once,-,TRBJ2-2,TRBV9,CASSSHSWGPNTGELFF,TGTGCCAGCAGCTCACACTCATGGGGACCGAACACCGGGGAGCTGTTTTTT
-,-,TRBJ2-7,TRBV25-1,CASSEVGNEQYF,TGTGCCAGCAGTGAGGTGGGTAACGAGCAGTACTTC
few,-,TRBJ2-7,TRBV28,CASSLFTGDYEQYF,TGTGCCAGCAGTTTATTCACAGGCGACTACGAGCAGTACTTC
-,TRBD1,TRBJ1-2,TRBV25-1,CASSDVGTGEGYTF,TGTGCCAGCAGTGATGTCGGTACAGGGGAAGGCTACACCTTC
-,-,TRBJ2-2,TRBV2,CARRQENTGELFF,TGTGCCAGAAGACAGGAGAACACCGGGGAGCTGTTTTTT
-,-,TRBJ2-7,TRBV27,CASSLSRGHLYEQYF,TGTGCCAGCAGTTTATCGCGGGGACACCTCTACGAGCAGTACTTC
few,TRBD1,TRBJ2-7,TRBV29-1,CSVEAGGSYEQYF,TGCAGCGTTGAAGCAGGGGGCTCCTACGAGCAGTACTTC
-,-,TRBJ2-2,TRBV29-1,CSVRGDRAGELFF,TGCAGCGTTCGGGGCGACCGAGCCGGGGAGCTGTTTTTT
-,-,TRBJ2-1,TRBV14,CASSPQGLEQFF,TGTGCCAGCAGCCCTCAGGGCCTTGAGCAGTTCTTC
-,-,TRBJ1-4,TRBV29-1,CSVPGAANEKLFF,TGCAGCGTTCCCGGGGCGGCTAATGAAAAACTGTTTTTT
-,-,TRBJ2-1,TRBV27,CASSSLANEQFF,TGTGCCAGCAGTTCATTGGCGAATGAGCAGTTCTTC
once,-,TRBJ2-5,TRBV6-5,CASSSLGQQETQYF,TGTGCCAGCAGTTCTCTCGGACAGCAAGAGACCCAGTACTTC
few,TRBD1,TRBJ2-7,TRBV28,CASSFSVRGYEQYF,TGTGCCAGCAGTTTTTCTGTCAGGGGGTACGAGCAGTACTTC
-,TRBD2,TRBJ2-3,TRBV2,CASSEIGGGAVDTQYF,TGTGCCAGCAGTGAAATTGGCGGGGGGGCCGTAGATACGCAGTATTTT
-,-,TRBJ2-7,TRBV29-1,CSVEGSYEQYF,TGCAGCGTTGAAGGCAGTTACGAGCAGTACTTC
-,-,TRBJ2-5,TRBV29-1,CSVAAWELQETQYF,TGCAGCGTTGCCGCTTGGGAGCTCCAGGAGACCCAGTACTTC
-,-,TRBJ2-7,TRBV29-1,CSVETGEQYF,TGCAGCGTTGAAACTGGCGAGCAGTACTTC
-,TRBD2,TRBJ2-1,TRBV5-4,CASSLTSGVYNEQFF,TGTGCCAGCAGCTTGACTAGCGGGGTCTACAATGAGCAGTTCTTC
few,-,TRBJ2-3,TRBV19,CASGEFHEDTQYF,TGTGCCAGTGGCGAGTTCCACGAGGATACGCAGTATTTT
few,-,TRBJ1-2,TRBV28,CASSLAGYYGYTF,TGTGCCAGCAGTTTAGCCGGATACTATGGCTACACCTTC
-,TRBD2,TRBJ2-2,TRBV28,CASSPRGEAGELFF,TGTGCCAGCAGTCCCCGGGGGGAGGCCGGGGAGCTGTTTTTT
-,TRBD1,TRBJ1-6,TRBV28,CANGQAIRNSPLHF,TGTGCCAATGGACAGGCGATAAGGAATTCACCCCTCCACTTT
few,-,TRBJ2-1,TRBV18,CASSGSYEQFF,TGTGCCAGCTCAGGGTCCTATGAGCAGTTCTTC
-,-,TRBJ2-1,TRBV27,CASSLRDTGYNEQFF,TGTGCCAGCAGTCTGCGGGACACGGGATACAATGAGCAGTTCTTC
-,TRBD2,TRBJ2-7,TRBV27,CATWGGSDEQYF,TGTGCCACCTGGGGGGGAAGCGACGAGCAGTACTTC
-,-,TRBJ2-1,TRBV2,CASSERGPEQFF,TGTGCCAGCAGTGAACGCGGACCCGAGCAGTTCTTC
-,-,TRBJ1-4,TRBV25-1,CASSATEKLFF,TGTGCCAGCAGTGCAACAGAAAAACTGTTTTTT
-,-,TRBJ2-7,TRBV23-1,CASSRWTAYEQYF,TGCGCCAGCAGTCGATGGACAGCCTACGAGCAGTACTTC
few,-,TRBJ2-1,TRBV14,CASSAGTINEQFF,TGTGCCAGCAGCGCCGGGACAATCAATGAGCAGTTCTTC
-,-,TRBJ2-7,TRBV5-6,CASSLVQRAYEQYF,TGTGCCAGCAGCTTGGTACAGAGGGCCTACGAGCAGTACTTC
-,-,TRBJ1-2,TRBV5-6,CASSLGQNYGYTF,TGTGCCAGCAGCCTTGGACAGAACTATGGCTACACCTTC
-,TRBD1,TRBJ2-7,TRBV30,CAWSVTGGYEQYF,TGTGCCTGGAGTGTGACAGGGGGCTACGAGCAGTACTTC
-,TRBD2,TRBJ2-1,TRBV29-1,CSVEDLSSGNLYEQFF,TGCAGCGTTGAAGATCTATCTAGCGGGAATTTGTATGAGCAGTTCTTC
-,-,TRBJ2-7,TRBV15,CATSRDVQGVEQYF,TGTGCCACCAGCAGAGATGTACAGGGAGTCGAGCAGTACTTC
few,-,TRBJ2-7,TRBV29-1,CSVESQGAYEQYF,TGCAGCGTTGAGTCACAGGGTGCCTACGAGCAGTACTTC